This TCR beta chain appears in the sequencing data of a study of blood T cell repertoires in COVID-19. Study-wide background: Donors in the United States, Italy and Spain gave samples during acute or convalescent COVID-19.

V was pared by 4 bases and J by 4 bases, with 4 bases between. CDR1 is SEHNR and CDR2 is FQNEAQ in the germline V gene (reference sequence). The CDR3 contains 11 residues. The protocol was immunoSEQ multiplex PCR, while the TCRdb copy is restricted to in-frame clones and leaves out a portion. This table holds tens of thousands of clones, 75% to 85% found once. Sequenced: peripheral blood. This chain uses TRBV7-9 with TRBJ2-5; D is unresolved. The TCR comes from a woman over 75 with acute or convalescent COVID-19. CDR3 protein: CASSSRETQYF. In DNA, the CDR3 is TGTGCCAGCAGCTCCCGAGAGACCCAGTACTTC.